The present T cell receptor beta chain was sequenced within a study of shared clonotypes between healthy human individuals. Study-level results: Across a few donors, naive CD4 shared 5% to 6%, naive CD8 approximately 3.5%, memory CD4 2.3%, memory CD8 0.35% to 0.5%.

TCRdb's table, derived via immunoSEQ multiplex PCR, lists solely in-frame clones and lacks some. The repertoire has about 1,900,000 clones, about 95% of them found once; the top ten carry more than 0.95%. The ends lost 8 bases at V and 3 bases at J; junction bases unmatched: 4. This CDR3 comprises 12 residues. The germline CDR1 and CDR2 sequences are SGHAT and FQNNGV. Naivety among CD8 cells was defined by CD45RO negativity and positive CCR7 selection, thereby excluding terminally differentiated effector memory CD45RA+ cells. In regard to this clone: The antigen remains unidentified.

The chain combines TRBV11-2 with TRBJ2-7; TRBD1 matches 7 bases. The clonotype originates from a man younger than 35 in good health. The material sequenced was naive CD8+ T cells sorted from blood. The CDR3 DNA reads TGTGCCAGCGTCGGGGACAGCTACGAGCAGTACTTC. Amino acids: CASVGDSYEQYF.